This TCR beta chain was recovered during a study of graft-versus-host responses after intestinal transplantation. Study in general: Recipients uniformly received anti-thymocyte globulin induction, followed by tacrolimus and steroids for roughly 3 years.

Clones were sequenced by immunoSEQ multiplex PCR, and TCRdb holds only the in-frame ones, with some missing. In the table there are 60,000 or so clones, 90% to 95% of which are singletons. Trimming at V came to 4 bases and at J to 0 bases, leaving 7 bases not matched to a gene. This CDR3 comprises 16 residues. The germline CDR1 and CDR2 sequences are SGHTS and YDEGEE. The sequence came from a human patient who received an intestinal transplant, so some T cells may come from the graft donor. The sample was PBMCs, taken roughly 120 days after intestinal transplantation. The chain links TRBV5-8 to TRBJ2-1; TRBD2 agrees at 7 bases. DNA for the CDR3: TGTGCCAGCAGCCAAAGGCGGGAGCTCTCCTACAATGAGCAGTTCTTC. Protein product: CASSQRRELSYNEQFF. The full variable domain, rest sourced from reference TRBV5-8 and TRBJ2-1, is EAGVTQSPTHLIKTRGQQATLRCSPISGHTSVYWYQQALGLGLQFLLWYDEGEERNRGNFPPRFSGRQFPNYSSELNVNALELEDSALYLCASSQRRELSYNEQFFGPGTRLTVL.